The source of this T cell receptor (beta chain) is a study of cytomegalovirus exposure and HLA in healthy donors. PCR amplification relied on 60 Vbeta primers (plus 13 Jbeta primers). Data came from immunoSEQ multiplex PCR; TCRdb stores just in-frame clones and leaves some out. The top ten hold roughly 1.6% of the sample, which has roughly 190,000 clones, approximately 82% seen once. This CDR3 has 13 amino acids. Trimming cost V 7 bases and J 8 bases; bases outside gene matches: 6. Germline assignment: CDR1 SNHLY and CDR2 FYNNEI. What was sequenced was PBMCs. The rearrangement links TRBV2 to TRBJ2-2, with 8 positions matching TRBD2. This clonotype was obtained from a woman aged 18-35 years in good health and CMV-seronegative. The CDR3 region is CASKAGASGELFF. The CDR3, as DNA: TGTGCCAGCAAAGCGGGAGCGTCGGGGGAGCTGTTTTTT.